A selection of T cell receptor beta chains follows, all from one sample in a study of blood T cell repertoires in COVID-19. Libraries were prepared by immunoSEQ multiplex PCR; TCRdb keeps only in-frame clonotypes and omits some of them. The table records roughly 76,000 clones, around 85% of them present only once. Material: peripheral blood. These receptors all stem from a young man with acute or convalescent COVID-19. Each CDR3 is given with its conserved first and last residue. D genes are given only for firm matches. Clone size, where shown, is once, few, many, or a class for clones that have expanded.

j_call	clone_size	d_call	v_call	cdr3_aa	cdr3_nt
TRBJ2-3	NA	NA	TRBV27	CASSFRGSSTDTQYF	TGTGCCAGCAGTTTTAGGGGATCTAGCACAGATACGCAGTATTTT
TRBJ2-6	once	TRBD1	TRBV29-1	CSAGDRSGANVLTF	TGCAGCGCTGGGGACAGGTCTGGGGCCAACGTCCTGACTTTC
TRBJ2-1	NA	NA	TRBV6-6	CASSPPGREGQFF	TGTGCCAGCAGCCCCCCGGGCAGAGAGGGGCAGTTCTTC
TRBJ2-2	NA	NA	TRBV27	CASSPRGAGNTGELFF	TGTGCCAGCAGTCCCCGAGGAGCGGGTAACACCGGGGAGCTGTTTTTT
TRBJ1-5	NA	NA	TRBV4-1	CASSQEQGRQPQHF	TGCGCCAGCAGCCAAGAACAGGGCAGGCAGCCCCAGCATTTT
TRBJ1-2	NA	NA	TRBV7-8	CASSRTGYGYTF	TGTGCCAGCAGTCGTACGGGATATGGCTACACCTTC
TRBJ1-4	NA	TRBD1	TRBV29-1	CSVRQGVEEKLFF	TGCAGCGTTCGACAGGGAGTGGAGGAAAAACTGTTTTTT
TRBJ2-1	once	TRBD2	TRBV28	CASVGSGRKYNEQFF	TGTGCCAGCGTCGGATCCGGGAGGAAATACAATGAGCAGTTCTTC
TRBJ1-4	NA	NA	TRBV24-1	CATSDGTRDEKLFF	TGTGCCACCAGTGATGGGACACGAGATGAAAAACTGTTTTTT
TRBJ2-7	NA	TRBD2	TRBV5-1	CASSDRSSGGSYEQYF	TGCGCCAGCAGCGACCGATCTAGCGGGGGCTCCTACGAGCAGTACTTC
TRBJ2-1	NA	NA	TRBV7-8	CASSFPKAGYEQFF	TGTGCCAGCAGCTTCCCAAAGGCGGGATATGAGCAGTTCTTC
TRBJ2-1	NA	TRBD2	TRBV5-1	CASSLEGLGGYEQFF	TGCGCCAGCAGCTTGGAGGGACTAGGGGGATATGAGCAGTTCTTC
TRBJ1-1	NA	NA	TRBV28	CASSPPSVNTEAFF	TGTGCCAGCAGTCCACCTTCAGTGAACACTGAAGCTTTCTTT
TRBJ2-2	NA	NA	TRBV7-2	CASSLERVNTGELFF	TGTGCCAGCAGCTTAGAGAGAGTGAACACCGGGGAGCTGTTTTTT
TRBJ1-4	NA	NA	TRBV3-1/TRBV3-2	CASSHWESEEKLFF	TGTGCCAGCAGCCACTGGGAGAGTGAAGAAAAACTGTTTTTT
TRBJ2-7	NA	TRBD2	TRBV9	CASSAGGLASIYEQYF	TGTGCCAGCAGCGCGGGGGGACTAGCGAGCATCTACGAGCAGTACTTC
TRBJ2-2	few	NA	TRBV7-2	CASSGRVNTGELFF	TGTGCCAGCAGCGGTCGGGTCAACACCGGGGAGCTGTTTTTT
TRBJ2-2	NA	NA	TRBV9	CASSGTGRAGELFF	TGTGCCAGCAGCGGAACAGGGAGGGCCGGGGAGCTGTTTTTT
TRBJ2-1	NA	TRBD2	TRBV6-5	CASRLASLYYNEQFF	TGTGCCAGCAGACTAGCGTCTCTATATTACAATGAGCAGTTCTTC
TRBJ2-7	once	TRBD1	TRBV5-1	CASSRGDRLRVIEQYF	TGCGCCAGCAGCAGAGGGGACAGGCTGAGAGTGATCGAGCAGTACTTC
TRBJ1-5	NA	NA	TRBV5-6	CASSLAGVGQPQHF	TGTGCCAGCAGCTTGGCAGGGGTAGGGCAGCCCCAGCATTTT
TRBJ1-5	NA	TRBD1	TRBV2	CASSPPGQGADQPQHF	TGTGCCAGCAGTCCCCCGGGACAGGGGGCTGATCAGCCCCAGCATTTT
TRBJ1-5	NA	NA	TRBV19	CASSIREGDQPQHF	TGTGCCAGTAGTATCAGGGAGGGGGACCAGCCCCAGCATTTT
TRBJ1-1	NA	NA	TRBV4-1	CASSQDVGRNTEAFF	TGCGCCAGCAGCCAAGACGTTGGTAGGAACACTGAAGCTTTCTTT
TRBJ2-7	NA	TRBD2	TRBV29-1	CSVWSSGIYEQYF	TGCAGCGTTTGGTCTAGCGGTATTTACGAGCAGTACTTC
TRBJ1-4	NA	NA	TRBV2	CASESNEKLFF	TGTGCCAGCGAGTCTAATGAAAAACTGTTTTTT
TRBJ2-7	NA	TRBD2	TRBV6-5	CASSSAPSGTYEQYF	TGTGCCAGCAGTTCAGCTCCTAGCGGCACCTACGAGCAGTACTTC
TRBJ2-5	NA	TRBD1	TRBV7-2	CASSPPEGAQETQYF	TGTGCCAGCAGCCCCCCTGAGGGGGCCCAAGAGACCCAGTACTTC
TRBJ1-3	NA	NA	TRBV5-6	CASSPLMDSRGNTIYF	TGTGCCAGCAGCCCCTTAATGGACAGTCGGGGAAACACCATATATTTT
TRBJ2-5	NA	TRBD1	TRBV7-8	CASSFPFRGPGGSETQYF	TGTGCCAGCAGCTTTCCCTTCAGGGGGCCAGGGGGCTCCGAGACCCAGTACTTC
TRBJ2-7	NA	NA	TRBV2	CASRRDSYEQYF	TGTGCCAGCAGGCGGGACTCCTACGAGCAGTACTTC
TRBJ1-4	once	TRBD1	TRBV7-7	CASSRRTGGVEKLFF	TGTGCTAGCAGCCGACGGACAGGGGGGGTAGAAAAACTGTTTTTT
TRBJ1-5	few	NA	TRBV19	CASSIHRQSMNQPQHF	TGTGCCAGTAGTATTCATCGACAGTCTATGAATCAGCCCCAGCATTTT
TRBJ2-2	NA	TRBD2	TRBV11-2	CASSLGGGPTGELFF	TGTGCCAGCAGCTTAGGCGGGGGGCCCACCGGGGAGCTGTTTTTT
TRBJ1-1	NA	TRBD1	TRBV7-2	CASSQRTGWNTEAFF	TGTGCCAGCAGCCAGCGGACAGGGTGGAACACTGAAGCTTTCTTT
TRBJ1-4	NA	TRBD1	TRBV4-1	CASSRDRRATNEKLFF	TGCGCCAGCAGTCGGGACAGGAGGGCAACTAATGAAAAACTGTTTTTT
TRBJ2-5	NA	TRBD2	TRBV10-2	CASSPPSGSSVETQYF	TGCGCCAGCAGCCCTCCTAGCGGGAGTTCTGTAGAGACCCAGTACTTC
TRBJ2-2	NA	NA	TRBV7-3	CASSPVVNGELFF	TGTGCCAGCAGCCCGGTGGTGAACGGGGAGCTGTTTTTT
TRBJ2-1	NA	NA	TRBV2	CASKSQAAYNEQFF	TGTGCCAGCAAAAGCCAGGCAGCCTACAATGAGCAGTTCTTC
TRBJ2-5	NA	NA	TRBV5-8	CASAVPTGQETQYF	TGTGCCAGCGCGGTGCCAACAGGACAAGAGACCCAGTACTTC
TRBJ2-1	NA	TRBD2	TRBV9	CASSPRTSGSYNEQFF	TGTGCCAGCAGCCCTAGGACTAGCGGTTCCTACAATGAGCAGTTCTTC
TRBJ1-1	NA	NA	TRBV7-9	CASSPQGFFKDEAFF	TGTGCCAGCAGCCCCCAGGGCTTTTTTAAGGATGAAGCTTTCTTT
TRBJ2-4	NA	NA	TRBV7-8	CASSYERAKNIQYF	TGTGCCAGCAGCTACGAGAGAGCCAAAAACATTCAGTACTTC
TRBJ2-1	NA	NA	TRBV11-2	CASSYVPGENEQFF	TGTGCCAGCAGCTACGTCCCGGGGGAAAATGAGCAGTTCTTC
TRBJ1-2	NA	TRBD1	TRBV7-9	CASLPTGLAGYTF	TGTGCCAGCCTGCCGACAGGGTTGGCTGGCTACACCTTC
TRBJ2-1	once	TRBD2	TRBV9	CASSVGGGGYNEQFF	TGTGCCAGCAGCGTAGGCGGCGGGGGCTACAATGAGCAGTTCTTC
TRBJ2-7	NA	TRBD1	TRBV11-2	CASSSGQGGFLSYEQYF	TGTGCCAGCAGCTCGGGACAGGGAGGTTTCCTTTCTTACGAGCAGTACTTC
TRBJ1-6	NA	NA	TRBV28	CASKGLNSPLHF	TGTGCCAGCAAGGGGCTCAATTCACCCCTCCACTTT
TRBJ2-3	NA	TRBD1	TRBV19	CASTPDRGDTDTQYF	TGTGCCAGTACCCCCGACAGGGGGGACACAGATACGCAGTATTTT
TRBJ2-3	NA	TRBD2	TRBV27	CASSLVGRTDTQYF	TGTGCCAGCAGTTTAGTCGGGAGGACAGATACGCAGTATTTT
TRBJ2-3	NA	NA	TRBV7-9	CASSLGSRDTDTQYF	TGTGCCAGCAGCTTAGGGAGTCGGGACACAGATACGCAGTATTTT
TRBJ1-1	once	TRBD1	TRBV27	CASLTGDAGFF	TGTGCCAGCTTAACAGGGGATGCGGGTTTCTTT
TRBJ2-7	NA	NA	TRBV29-1	CSVIQGYEQYF	TGCAGCGTCATACAGGGCTACGAGCAGTACTTC
TRBJ1-5	NA	NA	TRBV28	CASSSQVPPQHF	TGTGCCAGCAGTTCACAGGTTCCGCCCCAGCATTTT